The sequence of this T cell receptor delta chain was determined in a study of Vδ1+ human thymocytes. Regarding the study as a whole: Thymic delta-chain repertoires held approximately 20% Vdelta2 sequences and few Vdelta3, despite high sort purity. Thymic TRG and TRD repertoires appeared highly polyclonal, with Gaussian CDR3 length distributions.

Extracted RNA was reverse transcribed into cDNA. CDR3 amplicons came from multiplex PCR with pooled V-gene forward and constant-region reverse primers. TCRdb repeated clone calling on the multiplex PCR reads with CATT. This sample has about 53,000 delta-chain clones; around 15% occur once, and the top ten carry roughly 0.37%. Only a few counts were recorded for this clone. Its antigen is not identified. Purity of the sorted Vdelta1+ thymocytes ranged from roughly 98% to 99.6%. The junction had 21 bases not matched to a gene; V was cut back by 0 bases and J by 0 bases. Germline CDR1 is TSWWSYY and CDR2 is QGS. The CDR3 is 23 residues long.

The source of this sequence is a girl younger than two who had congenital heart surgery. This rearrangement joins TRDV1 to TRDJ1, with 11 bases aligning to TRDD3. What was sequenced was Vdelta1+ gamma-delta thymocytes from the thymus. Stated subset: FACS-sorted CD3+ TCRalphabeta- TCRVdelta1+ TCRVdelta2- thymocytes. In DNA form, the CDR3 reads TGTGCTCTTGGGGAACTGCCCCACCAAACCCGTACTGGGGGATATCTATACACCGATAAACTCATCTTT. Protein sequence: CALGELPHQTRTGGYLYTDKLIF.